A selection of T cell receptor beta chains follows, all from one sample in a study of shared clonotypes between healthy human individuals. Only in-frame clones appear in the TCRdb table, and some are missing; sequencing was by immunoSEQ multiplex PCR. Of a few million clones listed, approximately 94% are singletons. The sequenced material came from naive CD4+ T cells sorted from blood. The receptors were gathered from a man aged 18 to 30 in good health. The CDR3 runs from the conserved cysteine through the conserved F or W.

v_gene: TRBV7-2; j_gene: TRBJ2-4; CDR3aa: CASSPEAYSGSMTKNIQYF
v_gene: TRBV12-1; j_gene: TRBJ2-7; CDR3aa: CASPQGSYEQYF
v_gene: TRBV5-6; j_gene: TRBJ2-1; CDR3aa: CASSFYRSSYNEQFF
v_gene: TRBV30; j_gene: TRBJ1-3; CDR3aa: CAWREGQPGNTIYF
v_gene: TRBV2; j_gene: TRBJ2-2; CDR3aa: CASIPSSGNTGELFF
v_gene: TRBV10-3; j_gene: TRBJ1-6; CDR3aa: CAISSQGPPDSPLHF
v_gene: TRBV10-3; j_gene: TRBJ1-1; CDR3aa: CAISPQGLGTEAFF
v_gene: TRBV6-5; j_gene: TRBJ1-4; CDR3aa: CASKDRGTEKLFF
v_gene: TRBV15; j_gene: TRBJ2-1; CDR3aa: CATSRQPSPKSHNEQFF
v_gene: TRBV19; j_gene: TRBJ1-1; CDR3aa: CASSIKEGAAFF
v_gene: TRBV2; j_gene: TRBJ2-7; CDR3aa: CASRNDGGSYEQYF
v_gene: TRBV7-8; j_gene: TRBJ2-1; CDR3aa: CASGKGDSYNEQFF
v_gene: TRBV7-9; j_gene: TRBJ1-1; CDR3aa: CASSQQGAENTEAFF
v_gene: TRBV9; j_gene: TRBJ2-1; CDR3aa: CASSVELAGGNEQFF
v_gene: TRBV12-5; j_gene: TRBJ2-5; CDR3aa: CASGLGQGGETQYF
v_gene: TRBV4-1; j_gene: TRBJ2-1; CDR3aa: CASSPNLSGGAINEQFF
v_gene: TRBV2; j_gene: TRBJ1-1; CDR3aa: CASSAGTGEAFF
v_gene: TRBV5-1; j_gene: TRBJ1-5; CDR3aa: CASSLEGPNQPQHF
v_gene: TRBV18; j_gene: TRBJ2-3; CDR3aa: CASSPGLAGSSTDTQYF
v_gene: TRBV18; j_gene: TRBJ2-2; CDR3aa: CASSLNAPGGELFF
v_gene: TRBV7-2; j_gene: TRBJ2-1; CDR3aa: CASSIQGNEQFF
v_gene: TRBV4-1; j_gene: TRBJ1-1; CDR3aa: CASSQDEGRAEAFF
v_gene: TRBV4-1; j_gene: TRBJ2-5; CDR3aa: CASSQPDRGETQYF
v_gene: TRBV10-3; j_gene: TRBJ1-2; CDR3aa: CAIKGVPANYGYTF